This T cell receptor beta chain was identified during a study of blood T cell repertoires in COVID-19. For the study at large: T cells, B-cell-depleted T cells, or PBMCs supplied cDNA or gDNA.

In the authors' methods: Using reference gene primer amplification, nucleated cell counts were estimated. Generated by immunoSEQ multiplex PCR, the TCRdb table keeps only in-frame clones and is missing some. That table supplies the V and J calls and clone size; D and trimming were determined from the DNA. The sample has roughly 80,000 clones, 84% seen once. This CDR3 region has 14 residues. V lost 5 bases and J 3 bases, leaving 11 bases between the germline ends. Germline V gene sequence: CDR1 SGHRS, CDR2 YFSETQ. This TCR came from a man in his fifties with acute or convalescent COVID-19. Specimen: peripheral blood. The genes are TRBV5-1 and TRBJ2-2, with a tentative D call TRBD1 (6 bases). CDR3 amino acids: CASRQGTYTGELFF. In nucleotides, the CDR3 is TGCGCCAGCAGACAGGGAACCTACACCGGGGAGCTGTTTTTT. Based on the CDR3 plus reference TRBV5-1 and TRBJ2-2, the full variable domain is KAGVTQTPRYLIKTRGQQVTLSCSPISGHRSVSWYQQTPGQGLQFLFEYFSETQRNKGNFPGRFSGRQFSNSRSEMNVSTLELGDSALYLCASRQGTYTGELFFGEGSRLTVL.